The 8 T cell receptor beta chains below all came from one sample that was sequenced in a study of cytomegalovirus exposure and HLA in healthy donors. It was with 60 Vbeta and 13 Jbeta primers that the PCR ran. The assay was immunoSEQ multiplex PCR, and TCRdb's table has in-frame clones only and misses some. The repertoire includes around 170,000 clones, around four fifths of them detected once, and 1.5% to 2% sits in the top ten. Sequencing was done on a sample of PBMCs. The receptors were gathered from a woman in her 30s in good health and CMV-seronegative.

The rearrangement links TRBV6-5 to TRBJ2-7; D is possibly TRBD2 (5 bases). The CDR3 has 11 residues. Deletions cut 2 bases from V and 6 bases from J, with 5 bases between. Germline CDR1 is MNHEY and CDR2 is SVGAGI. The CDR3 here is CASSYRGEQYF. DNA of the CDR3: TGTGCCAGCAGTTACCGGGGCGAGCAGTACTTC.

V and J are TRBV19 and TRBJ1-1, with D unclear. Germline CDR1 reads LNHDA; CDR2 reads SQIVND (reference sequence). The CDR3 consists of 12 residues. V was pared by 5 bases and J by 9 bases, with 13 bases between. CDR3 loop: CASSQGLGKAFF. The CDR3 DNA sequence: TGTGCCAGTAGTCAAGGACTCGGAAAAGCTTTCTTT.

The genes are TRBV28 and TRBJ1-5; weak D call: TRBD1 (5 bases). Germline values: CDR1 MDHEN, CDR2 SYDVKM. The germline V and J ends were trimmed by 2 bases and 3 bases, with 11 bases remaining between them. The length of the CDR3 is 15 residues. CDR3 bases: TGTGCCAGCAGTTTAAGGTCAGGGTACAATCAGCCCCAGCATTTT. Encoded protein: CASSLRSGYNQPQHF.

The chain carries TRBV11-3 and TRBJ1-6; a weak D match, TRBD1 (5 bases). Germline V CDR1 and CDR2: SGHNT, YENEEA. The CDR3 loop spans 13 amino acids. Trimming stripped 5 bases from V and 7 bases from J, with 9 bases between. The chain's CDR3 is CASSQGQNSPLHF. CDR3 sequence (DNA): TGTGCCAGCAGCCAGGGTCAGAATTCACCCCTCCACTTT.

This clone was observed once. The rearrangement links TRBV18 to TRBJ2-5; maybe TRBD2 (6 bases). The CDR3 is 14 amino acids. Germline V gene lookup returns CDR1 KGHSH and CDR2 LQKENI. Trimming left V 3 bases short and J 2 bases short, with 10 bases between. The CDR3 DNA follows: TGTGCCAGCTCACCGGGACTTGTGCAAGAGACCCAGTACTTC. Encoded protein: CASSPGLVQETQYF. Combining the CDR3 with reference TRBV18 and TRBJ2-5 gives the whole variable domain NAGVMQNPRHLVRRRGQEARLRCSPMKGHSHVYWYRQLPEEGLKFMVYLQKENIIDESGMPKERFSAEFPKEGPSILRIQQVVRGDSAAYFCASSPGLVQETQYFGPGTRLLVL.

V gene TRBV13 combines with J gene TRBJ2-3, with D possibly TRBD1 on 6 matching bases. The V end was cut by 5 bases, the J end by 2 bases, with 14 bases between. Germline V gives CDR1 PRHDT, CDR2 FYEKMQ (reference sequence). The CDR3 is 15 amino acids. In nucleotides, the CDR3 is TGTGCCAGCAGCCCAACAGGGTCCTCCACAGATACGCAGTATTTT. It codes for CASSPTGSSTDTQYF.

V is TRBV18 and J is TRBJ2-7; perhaps TRBD1 as D (6 bases). The germline V gene encodes CDR1 KGHSH and CDR2 LQKENI. V dropped 3 bases and J dropped 4 bases, with 13 bases sitting between them. There are 14 residues in the CDR3. CDR3 coding DNA: TGTGCCAGCTCACCGGGGGCTCCGGTGTACGAGCAGTACTTC. Residues: CASSPGAPVYEQYF.

This clone was observed a few times. The chain combines TRBV5-1 with TRBJ2-1; 8 nucleotides line up with TRBD2. V was clipped by 1 base and J by 1 base; unmatched bases: 7. The germline V gene has CDR1 SGHRS and CDR2 YFSETQ. The CDR3 consists of 17 residues. CDR3 region: CASSLRGGTGSYNEQFF. CDR3 DNA sequence: TGCGCCAGCAGCTTGCGGGGGGGCACCGGATCCTACAATGAGCAGTTCTTC. Together with reference TRBV5-1 and TRBJ2-1, the CDR3 gives the full variable domain: KAGVTQTPRYLIKTRGQQVTLSCSPISGHRSVSWYQQTPGQGLQFLFEYFSETQRNKGNFPGRFSGRQFSNSRSEMNVSTLELGDSALYLCASSLRGGTGSYNEQFFGPGTRLTVL.